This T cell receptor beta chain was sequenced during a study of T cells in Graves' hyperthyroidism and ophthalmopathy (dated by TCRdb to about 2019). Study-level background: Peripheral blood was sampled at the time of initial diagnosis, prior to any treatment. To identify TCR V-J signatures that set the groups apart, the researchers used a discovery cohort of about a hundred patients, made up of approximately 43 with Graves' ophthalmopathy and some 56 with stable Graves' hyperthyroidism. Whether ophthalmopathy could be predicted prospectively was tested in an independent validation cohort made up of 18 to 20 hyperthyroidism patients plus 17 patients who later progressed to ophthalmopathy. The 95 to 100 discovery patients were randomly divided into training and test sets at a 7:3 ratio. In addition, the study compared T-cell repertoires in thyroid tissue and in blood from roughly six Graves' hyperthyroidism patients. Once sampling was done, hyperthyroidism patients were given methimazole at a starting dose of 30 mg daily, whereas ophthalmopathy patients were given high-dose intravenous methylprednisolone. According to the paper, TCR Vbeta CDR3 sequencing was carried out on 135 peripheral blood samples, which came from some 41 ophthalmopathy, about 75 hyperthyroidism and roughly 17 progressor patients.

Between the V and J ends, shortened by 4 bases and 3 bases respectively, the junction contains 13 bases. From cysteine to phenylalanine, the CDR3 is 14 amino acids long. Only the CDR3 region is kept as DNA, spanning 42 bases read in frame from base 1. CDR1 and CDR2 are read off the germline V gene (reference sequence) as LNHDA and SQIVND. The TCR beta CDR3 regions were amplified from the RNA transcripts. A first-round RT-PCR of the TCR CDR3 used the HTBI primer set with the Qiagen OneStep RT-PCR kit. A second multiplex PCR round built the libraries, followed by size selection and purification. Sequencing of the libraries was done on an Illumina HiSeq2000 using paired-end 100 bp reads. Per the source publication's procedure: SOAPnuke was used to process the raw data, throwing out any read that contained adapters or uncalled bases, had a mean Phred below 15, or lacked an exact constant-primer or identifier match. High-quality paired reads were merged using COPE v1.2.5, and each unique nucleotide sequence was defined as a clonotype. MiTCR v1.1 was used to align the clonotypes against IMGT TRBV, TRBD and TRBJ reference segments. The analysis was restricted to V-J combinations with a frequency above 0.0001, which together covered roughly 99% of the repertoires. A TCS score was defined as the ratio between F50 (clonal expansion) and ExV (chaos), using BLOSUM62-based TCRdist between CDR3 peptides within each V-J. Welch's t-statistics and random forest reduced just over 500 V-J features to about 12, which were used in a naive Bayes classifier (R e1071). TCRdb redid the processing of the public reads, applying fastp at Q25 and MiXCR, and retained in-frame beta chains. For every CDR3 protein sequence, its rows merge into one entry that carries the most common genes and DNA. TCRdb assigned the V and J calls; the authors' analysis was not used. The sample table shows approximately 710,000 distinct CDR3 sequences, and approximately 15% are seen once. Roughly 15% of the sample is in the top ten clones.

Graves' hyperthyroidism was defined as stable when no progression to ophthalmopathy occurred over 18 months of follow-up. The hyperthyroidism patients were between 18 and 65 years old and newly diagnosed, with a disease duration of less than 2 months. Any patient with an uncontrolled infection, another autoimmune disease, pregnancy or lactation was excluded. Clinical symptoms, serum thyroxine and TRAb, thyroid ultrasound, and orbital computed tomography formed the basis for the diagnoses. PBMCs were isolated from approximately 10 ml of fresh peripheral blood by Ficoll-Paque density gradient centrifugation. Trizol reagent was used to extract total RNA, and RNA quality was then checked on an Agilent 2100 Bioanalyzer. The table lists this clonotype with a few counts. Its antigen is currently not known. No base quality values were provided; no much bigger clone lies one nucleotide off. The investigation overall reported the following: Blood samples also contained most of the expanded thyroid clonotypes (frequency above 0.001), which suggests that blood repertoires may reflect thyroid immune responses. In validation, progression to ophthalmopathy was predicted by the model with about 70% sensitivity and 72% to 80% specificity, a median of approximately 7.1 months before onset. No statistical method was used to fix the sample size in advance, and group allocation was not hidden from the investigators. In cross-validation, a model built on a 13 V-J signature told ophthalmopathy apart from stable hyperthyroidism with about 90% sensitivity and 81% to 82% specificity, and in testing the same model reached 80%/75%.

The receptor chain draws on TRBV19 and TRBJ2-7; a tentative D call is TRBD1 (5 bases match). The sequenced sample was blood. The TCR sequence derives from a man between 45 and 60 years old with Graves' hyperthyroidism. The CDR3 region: CASSNPQGLYEQYF. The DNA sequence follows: TGTGCCAGTAGTAACCCGCAGGGTCTCTACGAGCAGTACTTC. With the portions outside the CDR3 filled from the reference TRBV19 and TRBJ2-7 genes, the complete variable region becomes DGGITQSPKYLFRKEGQNVTLSCEQNLNHDAMYWYRQDPGQGLRLIYYSQIVNDFQKGDIAEGYSVSREKKESFPLTVTSAQKNPTAFYLCASSNPQGLYEQYFGPGTRLTVT.